Listed below are T cell receptor beta chains from one sample, sequenced in a study of blood T cell repertoires in COVID-19. The method was immunoSEQ multiplex PCR; TCRdb's version includes in-frame clones alone and lacks a portion of them. Here the sample spans fewer than 400,000 clones, roughly nine tenths being singletons. Sequencing was done on a sample of peripheral blood. These receptors all come from a woman in her twenties or thirties with COVID-19, enrolled during active disease. Both conserved end residues are part of each CDR3. D genes are given only for firm matches. Expanded clones are given a class, and other clones once, few, many or no size at all.

size	V	J	D	DNA	CDR3
NA	TRBV7-2	TRBJ1-6	NA	TGTGCCAGCAGCCCCACGGGGTCACCCCTCCACTTT	CASSPTGSPLHF
NA	TRBV19	TRBJ1-5	TRBD1	TGTGCCAGTAGTATCAGGGGGGAATATAGCAATCAGCCCCAGCATTTT	CASSIRGEYSNQPQHF
once	TRBV7-8	TRBJ1-1	NA	TGTGCCAGCAGCTTACGATGGCCCTCTGAAGCTTTCTTT	CASSLRWPSEAFF
NA	TRBV5-1	TRBJ2-7	TRBD2	TGCGCCAGCAGCTTGGGTTCTAGCGGGGTGTCGTACGAGCAGTACTTC	CASSLGSSGVSYEQYF
NA	TRBV19	TRBJ1-3	NA	TGTGCCAGTAGGCACAGGGTCTCTGGAAACACCATATATTTT	CASRHRVSGNTIYF
NA	TRBV30	TRBJ1-5	TRBD1	TGTGCCTGGACCCAGGACAGGGTCCGCAATCAGCCCCAGCATTTT	CAWTQDRVRNQPQHF
NA	TRBV3-1/TRBV3-2	TRBJ2-1	TRBD2	TGTGCCAGCAGCCAAGTTTCCGGGACTAGCGGGATAGGGAAGCAGTTCTTC	CASSQVSGTSGIGKQFF
NA	TRBV2	TRBJ2-7	TRBD1	TGTGCCAGCAGTGAAGGGCAGGGGGCTGGGTACGAGCAGTACTTC	CASSEGQGAGYEQYF
NA	TRBV4-1	TRBJ2-3	NA	TGCGCCAGCAGCCAAGTGGGGCCTCCTCGCACAGATACGCAGTATTTT	CASSQVGPPRTDTQYF
NA	TRBV5-1	TRBJ1-1	TRBD1	TGCGCCAGCAGCTCAAAAACAGGGGACACTGAAGCTTTCTTT	CASSSKTGDTEAFF
NA	TRBV28	TRBJ2-2	NA	TGTGCCAGCACCCGTGGAGGGAGCGGGAACACCGGGGAGCTGTTTTTT	CASTRGGSGNTGELFF
NA	TRBV5-1	TRBJ2-5	NA	TGCGCCAGCATTCCGGACAGCCAAGAGACCCAGTACTTC	CASIPDSQETQYF
NA	TRBV5-1	TRBJ1-6	NA	TGCGCCAGCAGCTTGTCCGCCGGTCCTGAATCACCCCTCCACTTT	CASSLSAGPESPLHF
NA	TRBV5-5	TRBJ1-1	NA	TGTGCCAGCAGCTTGGCCGGGGGGGACACTGAAGCTTTCTTT	CASSLAGGDTEAFF
NA	TRBV28	TRBJ1-3	NA	TGTGCCAGCTGGACAGAACCTGGAAACACCATATATTTT	CASWTEPGNTIYF
NA	TRBV3-1/TRBV3-2	TRBJ2-5	NA	TGTGCCAGCAGCCAAGACAAAGAGACCCAGTACTTC	CASSQDKETQYF